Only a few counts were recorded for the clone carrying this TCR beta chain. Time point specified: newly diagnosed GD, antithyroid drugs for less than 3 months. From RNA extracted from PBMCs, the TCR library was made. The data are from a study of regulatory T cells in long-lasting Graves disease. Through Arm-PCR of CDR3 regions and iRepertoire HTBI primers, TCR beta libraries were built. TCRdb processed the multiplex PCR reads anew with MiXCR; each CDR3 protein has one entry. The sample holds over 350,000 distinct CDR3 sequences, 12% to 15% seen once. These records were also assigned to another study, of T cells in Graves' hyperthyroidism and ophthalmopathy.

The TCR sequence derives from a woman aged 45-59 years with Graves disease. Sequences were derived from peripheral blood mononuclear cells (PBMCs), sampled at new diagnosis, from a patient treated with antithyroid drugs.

The CDR3 is CASSQNTYGSPYEQYF. The CDR3 DNA is TGTGCCAGCAGCCAGAATACTTACGGGTCCCCCTACGAGCAGTACTTC. The V and J genes are TRBV7-9 and TRBJ2-7; no firm D call. The CDR3 contains 16 residues. CDR1 and CDR2 from the germline V gene are SEHNR and FQNEAQ (reference sequence). The V gene lost 5 bases and the J gene lost 2 bases, with 19 bases spanning the gap.